A single sample gave rise to the 25 T cell receptor beta chains below, sequenced in a study of PD-1 blockade in classical Hodgkin lymphoma. Method: immunoSEQ multiplex PCR; TCRdb's copy keeps in-frame clones and lacks some. The table has under 20,000 clones, 86% seen once; the top ten hold 13%. In every patient, relapse followed autologous stem cell transplantation, while exposure to brentuximab vedotin differed. Here the sequenced sample was peripheral blood mononuclear cells (PBMCs), taken before the second cycle of nivolumab. These receptors originate from a human donor with classical Hodgkin lymphoma.

This rearrangement joins TRBV14 to TRBJ2-5; possibly TRBD1 or TRBD2 for D (5 bases each). V lost 1 base, J lost 1 base, and 7 bases lay in between. The CDR3 extends over 14 amino acids. CDR1 is SGHDN and CDR2 is FVKESK in the germline V gene. CDR3 DNA: TGTGCCAGCAGCCAAGTCGGGGCCCAAGAGACCCAGTACTTC. It specifies CASSQVGAQETQYF. Full variable domain (missing parts from reference TRBV14 and TRBJ2-5): EAGVTQFPSHSVIEKGQTVTLRCDPISGHDNLYWYRRVMGKEIKFLLHFVKESKQDESGMPNNRFLAERTGGTYSTLKVQPAELEDSGVYFCASSQVGAQETQYFGPGTRLLVL.

The chain couples TRBV14 to TRBJ1-1, with D unclear. The germline gives CDR1 SGHDN, CDR2 FVKESK. The CDR3 length is 13 residues. V shed 6 bases and J shed 6 bases, with 14 bases lying between them. The CDR3 here is CASSYLPGAEAFF. The CDR3 nucleotides read TGTGCCAGCAGTTACCTTCCGGGTGCTGAAGCTTTCTTT.

V and J are TRBV9 and TRBJ2-6, with a weak D call TRBD1 (7 bases). Deletions cut 4 bases from V and 1 base from J, with 18 bases between. The germline gives CDR1 SGDLS, CDR2 YYNGEE. This CDR3 contains 18 residues. The CDR3 sequence: CASSNAGGGWSGANVLTF. The CDR3 DNA follows: TGTGCCAGCAGCAATGCAGGGGGAGGTTGGTCTGGGGCCAACGTCCTGACTTTC. Full variable domain (rest looked up from reference TRBV9 and TRBJ2-6): DSGVTQTPKHLITATGQRVTLRCSPRSGDLSVYWYQQSLDQGLQFLIQYYNGEERAKGNILERFSAQQFPDLHSELNLSSLELGDSALYFCASSNAGGGWSGANVLTFGAGSRLTVL.

The chain joins TRBV7-9 to TRBJ2-7; TRBD2 aligns across 8 bases. The CDR3 length is 16 residues. With 2 bases clipped from V and 1 base from J, the junction kept 7 bases outside the gene matches. Germline CDR1 is SEHNR and CDR2 is FQNEAQ (reference sequence). As DNA, the CDR3 is TGTGCCAGCAGCTTAACCAGCGGGGGCTCTTCCTACGAGCAGTACTTC. This codes for CASSLTSGGSSYEQYF.

Remarks on this clone: An end of the junction differs from the germline gene, which may be a read error. For the CDR3, the DNA is TGTGCTAGCAGCTTAGACAGGGGGTCCACAGATACGCAGTATTTT. It yields the protein CASSLDRGSTDTQYF. V and J are TRBV7-7 and TRBJ2-3; 9 nucleotides agree with TRBD1. Germline V gives CDR1 SSHAT, CDR2 FNYEAQ (reference sequence). The CDR3 spans 15 residues.

This clone has only one observation. The chain joins TRBV7-9 to TRBJ2-7; 9 nucleotides align to TRBD2. V lost 5 bases to trimming and J lost 6 bases; unmatched junction nucleotides: 11. CDR3 length equals 15 residues. CDR1 SEHNR and CDR2 FQNEAQ come from the germline V gene (reference sequence). The DNA of the CDR3 is TGTGCCAGCAGCCCTAGGGGCGGGGGGGCCATCGAGCAGTACTTC. It yields the protein CASSPRGGGAIEQYF.

V is TRBV14 and J is TRBJ1-2, with D maybe TRBD1 (5 bases). The length of the CDR3 is 12 residues. Trimming shortened V by 6 bases and J by 6 bases, and 11 bases separated the two germline ends. Germline V gene sequence: CDR1 SGHDN, CDR2 FVKESK. The CDR3: CASSRLGDGYTF. The CDR3 region has the DNA TGTGCCAGCAGTCGACTGGGGGATGGCTACACCTTC.

The chain has TRBV5-1 and TRBJ1-4; D unclear. Per germline, CDR1 SGHRS and CDR2 YFSETQ. V was shortened by 1 base and J by 2 bases, with 9 bases between the two germline ends. The CDR3 is made up of 15 amino acids. The DNA of the CDR3 is TGCGCCAGCAGCTTGTCGGCAGAGACTAATGAAAAACTGTTTTTT. Translating it yields CASSLSAETNEKLFF. The variable domain in full, completed from reference TRBV5-1 and TRBJ1-4, reads KAGVTQTPRYLIKTRGQQVTLSCSPISGHRSVSWYQQTPGQGLQFLFEYFSETQRNKGNFPGRFSGRQFSNSRSEMNVSTLELGDSALYLCASSLSAETNEKLFFGSGTQLSVL.

The rearrangement uses TRBV18 and TRBJ2-6, with D possibly matching TRBD1 (6 bases). The CDR3 has 16 amino acids. The ends were cut back, 4 bases at V and 1 base at J, with 11 bases in the middle. CDR1 is KGHSH and CDR2 is LQKENI in the germline V gene. The CDR3 DNA reads TGTGCCAGCTCACAGAATCAGGGGTCTGGGGCCAACGTCCTGACTTTC. Its translation: CASSQNQGSGANVLTF. The entire variable domain, with the rest obtained from reference TRBV18 and TRBJ2-6, is as follows: NAGVMQNPRHLVRRRGQEARLRCSPMKGHSHVYWYRQLPEEGLKFMVYLQKENIIDESGMPKERFSAEFPKEGPSILRIQQVVRGDSAAYFCASSQNQGSGANVLTFGAGSRLTVL.

The V gene is TRBV5-1, the J gene TRBJ2-5; D perhaps matches TRBD1 (6 bases). V lost 6 bases to trimming and J lost 1 base, with 10 bases between them. The CDR3 extends over 13 amino acids. Germline V gene sequence: CDR1 SGHRS, CDR2 YFSETQ. The CDR3 region is CASKMGAQETQYF. The CDR3 bases are TGCGCCAGCAAAATGGGGGCCCAAGAGACCCAGTACTTC.

J is TRBJ2-4 and V is TRBV1; the table calls TRBD1, which could not be checked here. TRBV1 is termed a pseudogene. The length of the CDR3 is 16 residues. This chain's CDR3 is CTSSLGQPLAKNIQYF. As DNA, the CDR3 is TGCACCAGCAGCCTGGGACAGCCGTTAGCCAAAAACATTCAGTACTTC.

V gene TRBV7-9 combines with J gene TRBJ1-6; no clear D. The CDR3 length is 14 residues. Germline-derived CDR1 and CDR2 are SEHNR and FQNEAQ (reference sequence). Trimming removed 5 bases from V and 0 bases from J, with 5 bases in between. The CDR3, as DNA: TGTGCCAGCAGCCCGGACTCCTATAATTCACCCCTCCACTTT. Translation gives CASSPDSYNSPLHF. Together with reference TRBV7-9 and TRBJ1-6, the CDR3 gives the full variable domain: DTGVSQNPRHKITKRGQNVTFRCDPISEHNRLYWYRQTLGQGPEFLTYFQNEAQLEKSRLLSDRFSAERPKGSFSTLEIQRTEQGDSAMYLCASSPDSYNSPLHFGNGTRLTVT.

The chain couples TRBV4-1 to TRBJ1-6; 10 positions match TRBD1. From germline, CDR1 is MGHRA and CDR2 YSYEKL. V lost 1 base to trimming and J lost 12 bases; unmatched junction nucleotides: 9. The CDR3 contains 16 residues. The CDR3 loop is CASSQGGWDRGGPLHF. Here the CDR3 DNA reads TGCGCCAGCAGCCAAGGGGGGTGGGACAGGGGAGGACCCCTCCACTTT.

The sample holds a few counts of this clone. V is TRBV7-9 and J is TRBJ1-4; D unresolved. The CDR3 is made up of 16 amino acids. Germline assignment: CDR1 SEHNR and CDR2 FQNEAQ (reference sequence). V was trimmed by 5 bases and J by 0 bases, leaving 13 bases between them. CDR3 loop: CASSRQELPTNEKLFF. DNA of the CDR3: TGTGCCAGCAGCAGGCAGGAGCTTCCAACTAATGAAAAACTGTTTTTT. Together with reference TRBV7-9 and TRBJ1-4, the CDR3 gives the full variable domain: DTGVSQNPRHKITKRGQNVTFRCDPISEHNRLYWYRQTLGQGPEFLTYFQNEAQLEKSRLLSDRFSAERPKGSFSTLEIQRTEQGDSAMYLCASSRQELPTNEKLFFGSGTQLSVL.

This clone was counted only a few times. The chain recombines TRBV9 with TRBJ2-2; D remains ambiguous. Germline V gene data show CDR1 as SGDLS and CDR2 as YYNGEE. The length of the CDR3 is 12 residues. Trimming pared 0 bases from V and 7 bases from J, leaving 4 bases between. The CDR3 sequence is CASSVEGGELFF. For the CDR3, the DNA is TGTGCCAGCAGCGTAGAAGGCGGGGAGCTGTTTTTT. Looking up the rest from reference TRBV9 and TRBJ2-2 gives the full variable domain: DSGVTQTPKHLITATGQRVTLRCSPRSGDLSVYWYQQSLDQGLQFLIQYYNGEERAKGNILERFSAQQFPDLHSELNLSSLELGDSALYFCASSVEGGELFFGEGSRLTVL.

This sequence joins TRBV5-5 and TRBJ1-4; possible D gene TRBD1, 6 bases. The V end lost 0 bases, the J end lost 8 bases, and 11 bases lay between the germline ends. This CDR3 contains 14 residues. Per the germline V gene, CDR1 is SGHKS and CDR2 is YYEKEE (reference sequence). The DNA for the CDR3 is TGTGCCAGCAGCTTGGTGGGGGCGCAGGAAAAACTGTTTTTT. Encoded protein: CASSLVGAQEKLFF.

This clone was seen once. The V and J genes are TRBV5-1 and TRBJ2-3; 7 bases map to TRBD2. V lost 6 bases to trimming and J lost 3 bases; unmatched junction nucleotides: 4. Looked up from germline, CDR1 is SGHRS and CDR2 is YFSETQ. This CDR3 is 13 amino acids long. The CDR3 nucleotides are TGCGCCAGCAACCGAGCGGGGACAGATACGCAGTATTTT. It translates to CASNRAGTDTQYF.

The chain employs TRBV5-1 and TRBJ2-1, with 12 positions matching TRBD2. V lost 4 bases to trimming and J lost 6 bases; unmatched junction nucleotides: 8. The CDR3 spans 16 residues. Germline CDR1 SGHRS, CDR2 YFSETQ. CDR3: CASSPNTGLAGNEQFF. DNA for the CDR3: TGCGCCAGCAGCCCGAACACGGGACTAGCGGGCAATGAGCAGTTCTTC.

The CDR3 DNA reads TGTGCCAGCAGTGAACACATTGGGGGTTATGAGCAGTTCTTC. Residues: CASSEHIGGYEQFF. V usage is TRBV6-1 and J usage is TRBJ2-1; D tentatively reads TRBD1 or TRBD2 (5 bases each). Trimming removed 2 bases from V and 8 bases from J, with 13 bases in between. The CDR3 consists of 14 residues. Per germline, CDR1 MNHNS and CDR2 SASEGT.

The chain carries TRBV18 and TRBJ2-7; D is ambiguous. The germline V gene has CDR1 KGHSH and CDR2 LQKENI. V gave up 10 bases and J gave up 0 bases, with 13 bases separating them. This CDR3 is 13 amino acids long. The DNA of the CDR3 is TGTGCCACCGCCCAGACGAGCTCCTACGAGCAGTACTTC. Its translation: CATAQTSSYEQYF.

The rearrangement links TRBV9 to TRBJ1-1; D call uncertain. V was shortened by 0 bases and J by 4 bases, with 10 bases between the two germline ends. Germline-derived CDR1 and CDR2 are SGDLS and YYNGEE. The CDR3 contains 14 residues. The DNA for the CDR3 is TGTGCCAGCAGCGTAGGGGGTTTGGGCACTGAAGCTTTCTTT. It yields the protein CASSVGGLGTEAFF.

The rearrangement uses TRBV7-9 and TRBJ1-1; a weak D match, TRBD1 (5 bases). CDR1 SEHNR and CDR2 FQNEAQ come from the germline V gene (reference sequence). V lost 3 bases and J 3 bases, leaving 14 bases between the germline ends. The CDR3 runs 15 residues. In DNA form, the CDR3 reads TGTGCCAGCAGCTTGGGGACCTTCCAGTACACTGAAGCTTTCTTT. Protein: CASSLGTFQYTEAFF.

V is TRBV6-6 and J is TRBJ1-3, with D possibly TRBD1 on 5 matching bases. V was pared by 0 bases and J by 4 bases, with 13 bases between. The CDR3 has 16 amino acids. Germline loops: CDR1 MNHNY, CDR2 SVGAGI (reference sequence). In DNA form, the CDR3 reads TGTGCCAGCAGTTACTCGGAGGGGCTGCGAGGAAACACCATATATTTT. Residues: CASSYSEGLRGNTIYF.

V and J are TRBV5-1 and TRBJ1-2, with D uncertain. The CDR3 length is 13 residues. The ends were cut back, 5 bases at V and 8 bases at J, with 16 bases in the middle. Looked up from germline, CDR1 is SGHRS and CDR2 is YFSETQ. DNA for the CDR3: TGCGCCAGCAGAGAAGGCGGACTTGGCGGCTACACCTTC. It encodes CASREGGLGGYTF.

The chain has TRBV7-9 and TRBJ2-6; D could derive from TRBD1 or TRBD2 (5 bases each). Germline V gene lookup returns CDR1 SEHNR and CDR2 FQNEAQ (reference sequence). V dropped 5 bases and J dropped 4 bases, with 18 bases sitting between them. This CDR3 spans 17 amino acids. In DNA, the CDR3 is TGTGCCAGCAGCACCGGGGCAATGATCGCCGGGGCCAACGTCCTGACTTTC. Residues: CASSTGAMIAGANVLTF. The whole variable domain, remainder taken from reference TRBV7-9 and TRBJ2-6, is DTGVSQNPRHKITKRGQNVTFRCDPISEHNRLYWYRQTLGQGPEFLTYFQNEAQLEKSRLLSDRFSAERPKGSFSTLEIQRTEQGDSAMYLCASSTGAMIAGANVLTFGAGSRLTVL.